This T cell receptor beta chain was profiled in a study of control samples from healthy donors and cancer patients. Sequencing used immunoSEQ multiplex PCR; TCRdb keeps in-frame clones, though not all of them. The table lists around 170,000 clones, 80% to 95% of them singletons. Germline-derived CDR1 and CDR2 are LGHDT and YNNKEL (reference sequence). The ends were cut back, 4 bases at V and 1 base at J, with 10 bases in the middle. The CDR3 is made up of 14 amino acids. What was sequenced was blood. This chain uses TRBV3-1 (or the pseudogene TRBV3-2) with TRBJ1-1; no clear D. The TCR comes from a woman in her twenties or thirties in good health. The CDR3 DNA sequence: TGTGCCAGCAGCCGACTAGACGAGAACACTGAAGCTTTCTTT. It codes for CASSRLDENTEAFF.